Listed here is a single T cell receptor beta chain. Antigen: not known. After removal of 2 bases from V and 1 base from J, the junction contained 12 bases not matched to a gene. This CDR3 region has 18 residues. Germline CDR1 reads MDHEN; CDR2 reads SYDVKM. Points from the study as a whole: Tumor Tregs overlapped most with tumor, then blood, naive CD4+ cells. Tumor memory CD4+ T cell TCR gene usage was found to cluster with blood and lymph node memory CD4+ cells and with lymph node naive CD4+ cells.

Cells sorted as Tregs were CD4+, CD25+ and CD127-/low. Constant-region reverse primers amplified full-length variable regions, followed by semi-nested Nested Universal Primer A PCR. TCRdb recomputed calls from the 5' RACE reads with MiXCR, one row per CDR3 protein. The table has 46,000 or so distinct CDR3 sequences, more than 20% seen once; the top ten hold around 4.1%. The sequence came from a female donor with breast cancer. V gene TRBV28 combines with J gene TRBJ1-2; TRBD1 matches at 8 bases. The specimen sequenced was Tregs sorted from a lymph node. The CDR3, as DNA: TGTGCCAGCAGTTTAGGCCTGGGACAGGCTTTCTATAACTATGGCTACACCTTC. Amino acid sequence: CASSLGLGQAFYNYGYTF.